This T cell receptor (beta chain) was documented in a study of glioma-infiltrating T cells after dendritic cell vaccination. Whole-study context: Autologous tumor lysate-pulsed dendritic cell vaccination was given between about 2003 and 2013. At biweekly intervals, patients got three intradermal dendritic cell vaccine injections. Study-wide points: Patients with more pretreatment TILs had longer time to progression and survival.

The junction had 8 bases not matched to a gene; V was cut back by 5 bases and J by 4 bases. Looked up from germline, CDR1 is SGHRS and CDR2 is YFSETQ. The CDR3 has 14 residues. Sequenced by immunoSEQ multiplex PCR; TCRdb stores in-frame clones only, minus some. Here the sample spans tens of thousands of clones, 82% being singletons. To note about this clone: No antigen is known for it.

The genes are TRBV5-1 and TRBJ2-7, with 8 bases identical to TRBD1. The clonotype originates from a human donor with glioblastoma. Sample: blood, taken before dendritic cell vaccination. The CDR3 region is CASRTGTGVYEQYF. As DNA, the CDR3 is TGCGCCAGCAGGACCGGGACAGGAGTATACGAGCAGTACTTC. The full variable domain, completed using reference TRBV5-1 and TRBJ2-7, is KAGVTQTPRYLIKTRGQQVTLSCSPISGHRSVSWYQQTPGQGLQFLFEYFSETQRNKGNFPGRFSGRQFSNSRSEMNVSTLELGDSALYLCASRTGTGVYEQYFGPGTRLTVT.